This T cell receptor beta chain derives from a study of blood T cell repertoires in COVID-19. The overall study: Sites across the United States, Italy and Spain contributed samples from acute and convalescent COVID-19. Sample material is recorded as cDNA or gDNA derived from T cells, B-cell-depleted T cells, or PBMCs.

The germline CDR1 and CDR2 sequences are SNHLY and FYNNEI. This CDR3 has 13 amino acids. Trimming removed 3 bases at V and 5 bases at J, with 10 bases between. Per the study methods: Estimates of nucleated cell counts were drawn from the amplification of reference gene primers. Produced via immunoSEQ multiplex PCR; TCRdb's table is partial and in-frame only. V and J calls and clone size are as listed in that table; D and trimming were resolved from the DNA. The sample records about 200,000 clones, about 93% being singletons. The rearrangement joins TRBV2 to TRBJ1-2, with D tentatively TRBD1 (6 bases). This TCR was recovered from a man between 50 and 59 years old with acute or convalescent COVID-19. The source material was peripheral blood. The DNA of the CDR3 is TGTGCCAGCAGTGAGGACAGATATTATGGCTACACCTTC. Protein sequence: CASSEDRYYGYTF.